Presented here are 7 T cell receptor beta chains from one specimen sequenced in a study of blood T cell repertoires in COVID-19. Sequenced by immunoSEQ multiplex PCR; TCRdb stores in-frame clones only, minus some. The table has about 210,000 clones, approximately 82% seen once. The specimen was peripheral blood. The receptors were sampled from a woman aged 40-49 years with acute or convalescent COVID-19.

This chain uses TRBV19 with TRBJ2-1; 8 bases line up with TRBD2. This CDR3 spans 15 amino acids. The junction had 14 bases not matched to a gene; V was cut back by 10 bases and J by 6 bases. In germline, CDR1 is LNHDA, CDR2 SQIVND (reference sequence). The CDR3 reads CATRDPTGGVNEQFF. The CDR3 DNA sequence: TGTGCCACTCGGGACCCGACCGGGGGGGTCAATGAGCAGTTCTTC.

This rearrangement joins TRBV6-5 to TRBJ1-1, with a possible D match to TRBD1 (5 bases). The CDR3 extends over 14 amino acids. The ends were cut back, 5 bases at V and 2 bases at J, with 12 bases in the middle. From germline, CDR1 is MNHEY and CDR2 SVGAGI. The CDR3 is CASSRDLANTEAFF. The CDR3 coding sequence is TGTGCCAGCAGTCGGGACTTAGCTAACACTGAAGCTTTCTTT.

In regard to this clone: At one end the junction does not follow the germline gene, possibly because of a read error. The chain's CDR3 is CATSAGLTEAFF. In nucleotides, the CDR3 is TGTGCCACCAGTGCAGGGCTTACTGAAGCTTTCTTT. The rearrangement joins TRBV6-2 or TRBV6-3 to TRBJ1-1; D is perhaps TRBD1 (5 bases). CDR3 size: 12 residues. Germline CDR1 MNHEY, CDR2 SVGEGT.

This chain links TRBV24-1 with TRBJ2-1, with 8 bases identical to TRBD2. Germline loops: CDR1 KGHDR, CDR2 SFDVKD. Trimming took 9 bases from V and 0 from J; bases not matched to a gene: 6. The CDR3 runs to 15 residues. CDR3 sequence (DNA): TGTGCCACCCAGGAGAGCGGGAGCTCCTACAATGAGCAGTTCTTC. Residues: CATQESGSSYNEQFF.

DNA for the CDR3: TGTGCCATCAGTCGACTAGCGGGAGGGAACACCGGGGAGCTGTTTTTT. Protein product: CAISRLAGGNTGELFF. This rearrangement joins TRBV10-3 to TRBJ2-2; 13 nucleotides line up with TRBD2. V trimming: 5 bases; J trimming: 1 base; junction bases outside the gene matches: 1. Germline-derived CDR1 and CDR2 are ENHRY and SYGVKD. The CDR3 is 16 residues long.

This clone was picked up a small number of times. This sequence joins TRBV6-4 and TRBJ1-2; TRBD1 matches 7 bases. The germline V gene encodes CDR1 MRHNA and CDR2 SNTAGT. Unmatched junction bases numbered 6, after V lost 4 bases and J lost 4 bases. The CDR3 loop spans 14 amino acids. Here the CDR3 reads CASSATGASYGYTF. The CDR3, as DNA: TGTGCCAGCAGTGCCACAGGGGCTAGCTATGGCTACACCTTC.

The rearrangement links TRBV7-2 to TRBJ2-7; 7 nucleotides match TRBD1. The germline CDR1 and CDR2 sequences are SGHTA and FQGNSA. V lost 2 bases and J lost 3; bases outside the gene matches: 4. The CDR3 sequence is 14 residues long. DNA for the CDR3: TGTGCCAGCAGCTTATTGGGACAGATCTACGAGCAGTACTTC. Protein sequence: CASSLLGQIYEQYF.